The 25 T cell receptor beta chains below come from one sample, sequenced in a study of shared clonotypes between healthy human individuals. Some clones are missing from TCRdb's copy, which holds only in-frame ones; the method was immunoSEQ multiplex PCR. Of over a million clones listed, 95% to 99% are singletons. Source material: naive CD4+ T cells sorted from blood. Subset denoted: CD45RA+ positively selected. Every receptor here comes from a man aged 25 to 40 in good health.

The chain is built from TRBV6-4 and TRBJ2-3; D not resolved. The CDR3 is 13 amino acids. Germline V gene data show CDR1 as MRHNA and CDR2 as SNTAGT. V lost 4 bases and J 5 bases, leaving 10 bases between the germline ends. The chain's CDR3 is CASSARPGDTQYF. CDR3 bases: TGTGCCAGCAGTGCTCGTCCAGGAGATACGCAGTATTTT.

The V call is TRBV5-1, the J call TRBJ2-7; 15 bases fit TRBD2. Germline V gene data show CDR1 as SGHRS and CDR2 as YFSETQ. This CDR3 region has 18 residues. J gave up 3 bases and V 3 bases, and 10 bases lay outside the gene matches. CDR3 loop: CASSSRTSGRALFYEQYF. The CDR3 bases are TGCGCCAGCAGCTCAAGGACTAGCGGGAGGGCCCTGTTCTACGAGCAGTACTTC.

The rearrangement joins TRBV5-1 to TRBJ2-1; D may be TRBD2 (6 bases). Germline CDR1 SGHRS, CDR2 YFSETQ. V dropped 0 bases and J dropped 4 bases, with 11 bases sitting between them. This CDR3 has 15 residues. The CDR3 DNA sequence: TGCGCCAGCAGCTTGGTTGTCGGAGGGTACAATGAGCAGTTCTTC. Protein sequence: CASSLVVGGYNEQFF.

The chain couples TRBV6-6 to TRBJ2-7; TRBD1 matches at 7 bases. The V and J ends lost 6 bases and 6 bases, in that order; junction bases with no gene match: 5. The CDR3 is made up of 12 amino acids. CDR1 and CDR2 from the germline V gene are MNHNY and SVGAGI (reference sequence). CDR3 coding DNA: TGTGCCAGCAGCCAAACAGGGGTCGAGCAGTACTTC. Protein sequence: CASSQTGVEQYF.

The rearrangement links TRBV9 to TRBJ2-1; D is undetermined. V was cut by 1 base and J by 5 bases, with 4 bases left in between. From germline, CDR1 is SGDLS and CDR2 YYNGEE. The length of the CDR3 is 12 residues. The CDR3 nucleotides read TGTGCCAGCAGCGTACAAAACAATGAGCAGTTCTTC. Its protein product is CASSVQNNEQFF. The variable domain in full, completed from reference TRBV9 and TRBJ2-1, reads DSGVTQTPKHLITATGQRVTLRCSPRSGDLSVYWYQQSLDQGLQFLIQYYNGEERAKGNILERFSAQQFPDLHSELNLSSLELGDSALYFCASSVQNNEQFFGPGTRLTVL.

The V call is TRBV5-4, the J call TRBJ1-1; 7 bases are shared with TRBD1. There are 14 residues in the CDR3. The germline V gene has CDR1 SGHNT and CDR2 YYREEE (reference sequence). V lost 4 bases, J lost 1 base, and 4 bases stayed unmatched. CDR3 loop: CASSPGQRNTEAFF. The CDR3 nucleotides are TGTGCCAGCAGCCCGGGACAGAGGAACACTGAAGCTTTCTTT.

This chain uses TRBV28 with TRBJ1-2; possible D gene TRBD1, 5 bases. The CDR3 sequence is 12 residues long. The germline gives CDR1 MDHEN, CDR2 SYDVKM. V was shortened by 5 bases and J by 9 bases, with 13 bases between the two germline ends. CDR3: CASSLPGRSYTF. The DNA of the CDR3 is TGTGCCAGCAGTCTCCCAGGGCGTAGCTACACCTTC.

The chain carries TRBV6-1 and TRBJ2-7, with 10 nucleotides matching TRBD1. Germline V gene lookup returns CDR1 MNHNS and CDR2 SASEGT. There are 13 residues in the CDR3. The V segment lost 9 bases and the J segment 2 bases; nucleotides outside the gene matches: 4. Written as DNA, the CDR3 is TGTGCCAGTACCGGGACAGGGGCCTACGAGCAGTACTTC. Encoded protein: CASTGTGAYEQYF.

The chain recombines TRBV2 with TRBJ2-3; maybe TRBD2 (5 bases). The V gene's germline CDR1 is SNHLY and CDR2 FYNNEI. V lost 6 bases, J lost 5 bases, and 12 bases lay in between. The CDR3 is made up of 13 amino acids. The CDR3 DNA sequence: TGTGCCAGCAGGAACGTGGCGGGAGATACGCAGTATTTT. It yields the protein CASRNVAGDTQYF.

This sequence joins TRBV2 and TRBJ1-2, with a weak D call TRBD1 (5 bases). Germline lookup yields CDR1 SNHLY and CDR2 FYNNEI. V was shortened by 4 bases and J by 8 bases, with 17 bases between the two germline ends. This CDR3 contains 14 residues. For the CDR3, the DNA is TGTGCCAGCAGTGGCGGGGGTATTGGTGAAGGCTACACCTTC. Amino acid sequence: CASSGGGIGEGYTF.

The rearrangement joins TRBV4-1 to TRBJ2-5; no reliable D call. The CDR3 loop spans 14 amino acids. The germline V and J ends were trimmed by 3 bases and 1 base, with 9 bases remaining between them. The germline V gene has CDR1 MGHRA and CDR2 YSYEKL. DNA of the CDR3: TGCGCCAGCAGCCAGACTGGGCCCCAAGAGACCCAGTACTTC. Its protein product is CASSQTGPQETQYF.

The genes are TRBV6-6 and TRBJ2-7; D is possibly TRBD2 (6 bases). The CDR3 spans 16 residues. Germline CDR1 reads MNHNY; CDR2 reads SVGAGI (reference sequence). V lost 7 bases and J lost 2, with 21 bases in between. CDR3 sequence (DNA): TGTGCCAGCACCTCCTGGGGCGGGGAGTCCCCCTACGAGCAGTACTTC. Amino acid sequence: CASTSWGGESPYEQYF.

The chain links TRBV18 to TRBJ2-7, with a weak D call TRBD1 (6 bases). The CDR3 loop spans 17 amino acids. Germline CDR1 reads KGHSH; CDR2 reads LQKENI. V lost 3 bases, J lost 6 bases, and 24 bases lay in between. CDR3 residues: CASSPPPKADSSREQYF. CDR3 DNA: TGTGCCAGCTCACCCCCTCCCAAGGCGGACAGTTCGCGCGAGCAGTACTTC. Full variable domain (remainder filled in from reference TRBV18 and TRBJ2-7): NAGVMQNPRHLVRRRGQEARLRCSPMKGHSHVYWYRQLPEEGLKFMVYLQKENIIDESGMPKERFSAEFPKEGPSILRIQQVVRGDSAAYFCASSPPPKADSSREQYFGPGTRLTVT.

The CDR3 nucleotides are TGTGCCAGTAGTGAGCCCTTGCTACGCGGGAGGGCCGGGACCGGGGAGCTGTTTTTT. This translates into CASSEPLLRGRAGTGELFF. The chain couples TRBV19 to TRBJ2-2, with TRBD2 identical over 9 bases. Per the germline V gene, CDR1 is LNHDA and CDR2 is SQIVND (reference sequence). CDR3 length: 19 amino acids. The V and J ends lost 5 bases and 5 bases, in that order; junction bases with no gene match: 18.

This chain's CDR3 is CAWSNWGSQNEKLFF. The CDR3 coding sequence is TGTGCCTGGAGTAACTGGGGCAGCCAGAATGAAAAACTGTTTTTT. The chain couples TRBV30 to TRBJ1-4, with TRBD1 as a possible D gene (5 bases). V was shortened by 2 bases and J by 5 bases, with 15 bases between the two germline ends. This CDR3 region has 15 residues. CDR1 GTSNPN and CDR2 SVGIG come from the germline V gene (reference sequence).

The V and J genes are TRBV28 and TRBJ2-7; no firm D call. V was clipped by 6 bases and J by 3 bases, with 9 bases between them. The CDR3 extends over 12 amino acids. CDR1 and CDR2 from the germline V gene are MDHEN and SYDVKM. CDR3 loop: CASRRHFYEQYF. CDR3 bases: TGTGCCAGCAGAAGACACTTCTACGAGCAGTACTTC.

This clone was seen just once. The CDR3 here is CASRSTGLYTGELFF. The DNA for the CDR3 is TGTGCCAGCAGATCAACGGGGTTGTACACCGGGGAGCTGTTTTTT. This chain uses TRBV6-5 with TRBJ2-2, with D perhaps TRBD2 (5 bases). With 6 bases removed from V and 3 bases from J, the gap between germline ends came to 14 bases. CDR1 and CDR2 (germline): MNHEY, SVGAGI. The CDR3 contains 15 residues.

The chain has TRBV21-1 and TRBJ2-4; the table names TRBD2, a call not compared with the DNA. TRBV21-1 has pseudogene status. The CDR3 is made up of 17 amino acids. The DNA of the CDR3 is TGTGCCAGCAGCTCCGCCCAGCGGGGACTGGCCAAAAACATTCAGTACTTC. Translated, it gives CASSSAQRGLAKNIQYF.

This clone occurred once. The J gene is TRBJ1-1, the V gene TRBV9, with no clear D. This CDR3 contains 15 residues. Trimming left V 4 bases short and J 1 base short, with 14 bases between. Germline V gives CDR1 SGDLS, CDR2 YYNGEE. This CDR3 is CASSLGRVGNTEAFF. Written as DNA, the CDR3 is TGTGCCAGCAGCCTCGGCCGGGTGGGGAACACTGAAGCTTTCTTT. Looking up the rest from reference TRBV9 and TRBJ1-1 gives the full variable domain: DSGVTQTPKHLITATGQRVTLRCSPRSGDLSVYWYQQSLDQGLQFLIQYYNGEERAKGNILERFSAQQFPDLHSELNLSSLELGDSALYFCASSLGRVGNTEAFFGQGTRLTVV.

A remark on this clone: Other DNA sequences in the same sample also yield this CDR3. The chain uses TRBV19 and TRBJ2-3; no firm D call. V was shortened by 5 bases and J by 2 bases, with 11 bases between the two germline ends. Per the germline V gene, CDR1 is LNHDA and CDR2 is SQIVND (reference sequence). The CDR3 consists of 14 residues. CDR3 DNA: TGTGCCAGTAGTCCTGGACCGAACACAGATACGCAGTATTTT. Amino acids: CASSPGPNTDTQYF.

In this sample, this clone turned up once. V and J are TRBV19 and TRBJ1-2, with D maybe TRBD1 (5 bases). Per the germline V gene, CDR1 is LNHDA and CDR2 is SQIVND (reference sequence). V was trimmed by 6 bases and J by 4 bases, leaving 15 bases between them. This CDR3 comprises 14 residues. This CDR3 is CASSRGRNFYGYTF. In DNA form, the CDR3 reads TGTGCCAGTAGCCGGGGGAGGAACTTCTATGGCTACACCTTC.

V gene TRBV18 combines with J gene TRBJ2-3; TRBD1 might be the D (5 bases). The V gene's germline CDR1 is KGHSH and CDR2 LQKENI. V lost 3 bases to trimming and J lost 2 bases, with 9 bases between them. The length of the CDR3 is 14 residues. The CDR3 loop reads CASSPSRATDTQYF. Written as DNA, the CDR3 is TGTGCCAGCTCACCGTCCAGGGCCACAGATACGCAGTATTTT.

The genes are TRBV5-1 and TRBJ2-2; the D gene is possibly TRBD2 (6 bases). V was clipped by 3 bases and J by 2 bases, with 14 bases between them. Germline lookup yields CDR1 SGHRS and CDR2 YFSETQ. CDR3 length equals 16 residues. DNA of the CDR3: TGCGCCAGCAGCTACCTCGGGAGCCTTAACACCGGGGAGCTGTTTTTT. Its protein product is CASSYLGSLNTGELFF. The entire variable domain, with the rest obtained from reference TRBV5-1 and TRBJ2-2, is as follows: KAGVTQTPRYLIKTRGQQVTLSCSPISGHRSVSWYQQTPGQGLQFLFEYFSETQRNKGNFPGRFSGRQFSNSRSEMNVSTLELGDSALYLCASSYLGSLNTGELFFGEGSRLTVL.

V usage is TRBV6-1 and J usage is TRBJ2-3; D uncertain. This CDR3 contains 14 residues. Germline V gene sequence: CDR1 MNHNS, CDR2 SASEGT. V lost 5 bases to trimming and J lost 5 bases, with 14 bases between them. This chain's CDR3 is CASSWAAGEDTQYF. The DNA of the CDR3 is TGTGCCAGCAGTTGGGCAGCCGGCGAAGATACGCAGTATTTT.

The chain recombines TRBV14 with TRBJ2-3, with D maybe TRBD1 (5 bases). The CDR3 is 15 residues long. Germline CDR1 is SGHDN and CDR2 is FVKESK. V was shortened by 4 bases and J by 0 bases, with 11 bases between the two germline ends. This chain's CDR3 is CASSRKGSSTDTQYF. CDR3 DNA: TGTGCCAGCAGCCGAAAGGGGTCGAGCACAGATACGCAGTATTTT.